The TCR beta chain described here comes from a study of shared clonotypes between healthy human individuals. This table comes from immunoSEQ multiplex PCR, and its TCRdb copy is limited to in-frame clones, with some not included. The table shows approximately 320,000 clones, with 74% occurring only once. Germline values: CDR1 SGHKS, CDR2 YYEKEE (reference sequence). Losses at the gene ends were 0 bases for V and 7 bases for J; bases not matched to a gene: 7. The CDR3 spans 15 residues. This sequence originates from a man aged 25 to 40 in good health. The rearrangement links TRBV5-5 to TRBJ2-7, with 10 bases that match TRBD1. Source material: memory CD4+ T cells sorted from blood. Subset indicated: CD45RA-negative fraction. CDR3 coding DNA: TGTGCCAGCAGCTTGGTTGGGACAGGGGCTTATGAGCAGTACTTC. Translation: CASSLVGTGAYEQYF.